This note documents a single TCR beta chain sequence. Generated by immunoSEQ multiplex PCR, the TCRdb table keeps only in-frame clones and is missing some. The table includes roughly 98,000 clones, about four fifths detected once. The data were taken from a study of control samples from healthy donors and cancer patients. The CDR3 has 13 residues. The V end was cut by 2 bases, the J end by 1 base, with 6 bases between. Germline V gene data show CDR1 as KGHSH and CDR2 as LQKENI. The rearrangement links TRBV18 to TRBJ2-7, with D hard to call. This clonotype was sampled from an older woman in good health. The sequenced material came from blood. The CDR3 DNA follows: TGTGCCAGCTCACCAATAGGGTCCTACGAGCAGTACTTC. It encodes CASSPIGSYEQYF. The full variable domain, in which reference TRBV18 and TRBJ2-7 provide the parts outside the CDR3, is NAGVMQNPRHLVRRRGQEARLRCSPMKGHSHVYWYRQLPEEGLKFMVYLQKENIIDESGMPKERFSAEFPKEGPSILRIQQVVRGDSAAYFCASSPIGSYEQYFGPGTRLTVT.